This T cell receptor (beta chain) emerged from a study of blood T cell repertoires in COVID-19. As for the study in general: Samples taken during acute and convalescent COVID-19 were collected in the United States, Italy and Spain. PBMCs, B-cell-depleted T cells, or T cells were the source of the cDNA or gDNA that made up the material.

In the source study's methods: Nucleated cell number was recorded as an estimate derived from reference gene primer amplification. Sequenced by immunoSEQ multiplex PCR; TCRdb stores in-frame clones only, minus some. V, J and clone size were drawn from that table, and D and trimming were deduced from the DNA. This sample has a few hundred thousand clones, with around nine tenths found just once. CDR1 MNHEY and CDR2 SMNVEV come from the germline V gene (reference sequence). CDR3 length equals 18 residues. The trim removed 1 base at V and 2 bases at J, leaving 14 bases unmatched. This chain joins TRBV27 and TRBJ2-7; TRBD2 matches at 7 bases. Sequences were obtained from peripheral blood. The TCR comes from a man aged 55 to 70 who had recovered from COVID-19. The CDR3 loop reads CASSLWADTSVQTYEQYF. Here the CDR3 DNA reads TGTGCCAGCAGTTTATGGGCAGACACTAGCGTCCAGACCTACGAGCAGTACTTC.